These 25 T cell receptor beta chains originate from one sample sequenced in a study of CXCR3-negative and CXCR3-positive naive CD8 T cells. No antigen has been assigned to these receptors. Study outcomes and limitations: Higher TRB CDR3 hydrophobicity marked CXCR3-positive naive cells relative to CXCR3-negative naive cells.

The authors made the TRB cDNA libraries by 5' RACE using UMI labels. No DNA is given; TCRdb re-called the 5' RACE reads and lists each CDR3 protein once. In total, the table holds fewer than 65,000 distinct CDR3 sequences. The sample was naive CXCR3+ CD8+ T cells from blood. The subset denotes: CD45RO-CCR7+CD27+CD95- naive CD8+ T cells expressing CXCR3 (TNR3+). These receptors were collected from a human donor in good health. Some clones in this sample may be carry-over from other donors' samples.

This chain's CDR3 is CASSTRGFGGYTF. The rearrangement uses TRBV6-2 or TRBV6-3 and TRBJ1-2; TCRdb lists TRBD1, though no DNA is available to test this call. The CDR3 loop spans 13 amino acids. Germline CDR1 MNHEY, CDR2 SVGEGT.

The genes are TRBV7-9 and TRBJ2-7; the D call of TRBD2 rests on TCRdb alone, since no DNA is present to check it. Per the germline V gene, CDR1 is SEHNR and CDR2 is FQNEAQ (reference sequence). This CDR3 spans 12 amino acids. This chain's CDR3 is CASSFSGEEQYF. Supplemented by reference TRBV7-9 and TRBJ2-7, the full variable domain reads DTGVSQNPRHKITKRGQNVTFRCDPISEHNRLYWYRQTLGQGPEFLTYFQNEAQLEKSRLLSDRFSAERPKGSFSTLEIQRTEQGDSAMYLCASSFSGEEQYFGPGTRLTVT.

This chain connects TRBV4-3 to TRBJ1-6; the D call from TCRdb, TRBD1, cannot be confirmed without DNA. CDR1 and CDR2 (germline): LGHNA, YSLEER. The CDR3 consists of 17 residues. The CDR3 is CASSQDGPGQGYSPLHF.

The chain links TRBV6-2 or TRBV6-3 to TRBJ1-4. This CDR3 has 13 amino acids. CDR1 and CDR2 (germline): MNHEY, SVGEGT. CDR3 loop: CASSYSGPEKLFF.

The rearrangement links TRBV3-1 to TRBJ2-7. Per germline, CDR1 LGHDT and CDR2 YNNKEL (reference sequence). The CDR3 loop spans 11 amino acids. CDR3 sequence reads: CASSPPYEQYF.

The chain combines TRBV12-3 or TRBV12-4 with TRBJ2-5; TCRdb returns TRBD2, unconfirmable since there is no DNA. This CDR3 has 14 residues. CDR3: CASKYSGTQETQYF.

The rearrangement links TRBV7-2 to TRBJ2-3; TCRdb calls TRBD2, which cannot be checked without DNA. Looked up from germline, CDR1 is SGHTA and CDR2 is FQGNSA. The CDR3 consists of 17 residues. CDR3 amino acids: CASSLPGPFWSTDTQYF.

The J gene is TRBJ2-7, the V gene TRBV4-1. Germline CDR1 is MGHRA and CDR2 is YSYEKL. CDR3 length: 16 residues. The CDR3 here is CASSQEMVRGLLEQYF.

The chain is built from TRBV23-1 and TRBJ2-7. TRBV23-1 is classed as an ORF, of uncertain function. This CDR3 region has 12 residues. The CDR3 here is CASFDGTHEQYF.

The rearrangement uses TRBV14 and TRBJ1-6; TCRdb designates TRBD1, a call that cannot be tested without DNA. CDR1 is SGHDN and CDR2 is FVKESK in the germline V gene. The CDR3 length is 18 residues. The CDR3 reads CASSPGTGAHSYNSPLHF.

This rearrangement joins TRBV19 to TRBJ2-7; the D call from TCRdb, TRBD2, cannot be confirmed without DNA. Germline V CDR1 and CDR2: LNHDA, SQIVND (reference sequence). This CDR3 has 14 amino acids. CDR3 amino acids: CASSKASGSYEQYF.

The CDR3 sequence is CASSPRVSYNEQFF. The chain uses TRBV7-9 and TRBJ2-1; TCRdb names TRBD1, which stays unverified in the absence of DNA. Germline loops: CDR1 SEHNR, CDR2 FQNEAQ (reference sequence). The CDR3 consists of 14 residues.

The CDR3 protein is CSARDPEYNTGELFF. J is TRBJ2-2 and V is TRBV20-1. CDR1 is DFQATT, CDR2 SNEGSKA, per germline (reference sequence). This CDR3 has 15 amino acids.

V gene TRBV29-1 combines with J gene TRBJ2-7; TCRdb indicates TRBD1, and absent DNA this call remains unverified. Per germline, CDR1 SQVTM and CDR2 ANQGSEA. The CDR3 runs 15 residues. CDR3 sequence reads: CSVETRTGASYEQYF.

V usage is TRBV29-1 and J usage is TRBJ2-2. The germline V gene encodes CDR1 SQVTM and CDR2 ANQGSEA. The CDR3 is made up of 14 amino acids. This CDR3 is CSVERQDNTGELFF.

V usage is TRBV6-2 or TRBV6-3 and J usage is TRBJ2-1; as DNA is missing, the TRBD1 call by TCRdb cannot be tested. The germline V gene encodes CDR1 MNHEY and CDR2 SVGEGT. The CDR3 length is 15 residues. CDR3 sequence: CASNLDRGFYNEQFF.

The V call is TRBV6-2 or TRBV6-3, the J call TRBJ2-5; TCRdb's D call, TRBD1, is unchecked because there is no DNA. Germline values: CDR1 MNHEY, CDR2 SVGEGT. The CDR3 spans 15 residues. CDR3: CASSYSGGAPETQYF.

This chain uses TRBV11-3 with TRBJ1-1; TCRdb gives TRBD1 as the D gene, but with no DNA this cannot be confirmed. Germline V gene lookup returns CDR1 SGHNT and CDR2 YENEEA. The CDR3 is made up of 15 amino acids. CDR3 sequence: CASSLDMRGSTEAFF.

The chain is built from TRBV29-1 and TRBJ2-1. The CDR3 is 11 residues long. Germline V CDR1 and CDR2: SQVTM, ANQGSEA. The CDR3 region is CSVEQYNEQFF.

The chain has TRBV20-1 and TRBJ2-1; TCRdb's D call of TRBD2 is untestable without DNA. The CDR3 runs to 18 residues. The germline CDR1 and CDR2 sequences are DFQATT and SNEGSKA (reference sequence). CDR3 loop: CSARDIYMGRGRAWEQFF.

The chain is built from TRBV6-2 or TRBV6-3 and TRBJ2-7. This CDR3 has 13 residues. Germline V gives CDR1 MNHEY, CDR2 SVGEGT. This CDR3 is CASTYRESYEQYF.

This chain connects TRBV7-9 to TRBJ2-2; lacking DNA, the TRBD1 call made by TCRdb goes unchecked. Germline V gene data show CDR1 as SEHNR and CDR2 as FQNEAQ (reference sequence). CDR3 size: 16 residues. The CDR3 loop reads CASSLATSGGYRELFF.

The CDR3 region is CSVAGTGGGLSTEAFF. The chain carries TRBV29-1 and TRBJ1-1; TCRdb reports TRBD1, a call that lacks DNA to check it against. CDR3 length: 16 amino acids. Germline assignment: CDR1 SQVTM and CDR2 ANQGSEA.

The V and J genes are TRBV7-8 and TRBJ2-3; there is no DNA to check the TCRdb D call of TRBD1. Germline CDR1 SGHVS, CDR2 FQNEAQ. The CDR3 extends over 18 amino acids. The CDR3: CASSLDLSGTISTDTQYF.

This chain joins TRBV20-1 and TRBJ2-7; TCRdb indicates TRBD1, and absent DNA this call remains unverified. This CDR3 contains 13 residues. CDR1 and CDR2 from the germline V gene are DFQATT and SNEGSKA (reference sequence). CDR3 protein: CSARGQAEHEQYF.